The 30 T cell receptor beta chains below all came from one sample that was sequenced in a study of CD8+ T cells in alopecia areata (dated by TCRdb to the late 2010s). The time point tag for this specimen amounts to: around 4 weeks on oral tofacitinib. The treatment or condition label of this sample denotes: oral pan-JAK inhibitor, 5-10 mg twice daily. The library was made by the immunoSEQ multiplex PCR assay. To provide template for TCR sequencing, every sample had RNA extracted and reverse transcribed into cDNA. This is the immuneACCESS table as TCRdb keeps it, with only in-frame sequences that have V and J called. A part of the clones is gone; compared with another copy, unresolved V genes explain less than half, and the rest is unexplained. The sample table records some 96,000 clones; roughly three fifths of these occur just once. The top ten hold around a sixth of the sample. The sample consisted of CD8+ T cells sorted from blood, taken at week 4, from a patient treated with tofacitinib. These receptors were taken from a human donor with alopecia areata.

The chain is built from TRBV19 and TRBJ2-7; the match to TRBD2 covers 7 bases. V shed 3 bases, J shed 7 bases, and the junction held 9 bases outside the gene matches. The germline CDR1 and CDR2 sequences are LNHDA and SQIVND (reference sequence). The CDR3 length is 14 residues. The CDR3 region is CASSIHGLVDEQYF. For the CDR3, the DNA is TGTGCCAGTAGTATCCACGGACTAGTGGATGAGCAGTACTTC.

This clone showed up just a few times. The rearrangement joins TRBV29-1 to TRBJ2-5; the match to TRBD1 covers 12 bases. Germline loops: CDR1 SQVTM, CDR2 ANQGSEA. Germline trimming cut 3 bases from V and 4 bases from J; bases unmatched to any gene: 12. The CDR3 spans 17 residues. The CDR3 here is CSVDGDRGLTSLETQYF. The CDR3 DNA reads as TGCAGCGTTGACGGGGACAGGGGGCTTACTTCGTTAGAGACCCAGTACTTC.

V gene TRBV5-1 combines with J gene TRBJ2-7; TRBD2 matches at 10 bases. Germline V gene sequence: CDR1 SGHRS, CDR2 YFSETQ. The V gene end was trimmed by 5 bases and the J gene end by 4 bases; junction bases not matched to a gene: 15. The CDR3 loop spans 17 amino acids. CDR3 in DNA: TGCGCCAGCAGAACCCGTAATGGTTCTAGCGGGAGTTACGAGCAGTACTTC. This encodes CASRTRNGSSGSYEQYF.

This clone was seen once. The chain has TRBV7-9 and TRBJ2-7, with TRBD1 matching 12 bases. V dropped 5 bases and J dropped 5; count of bases not matched to a gene: 4. The germline CDR1 and CDR2 sequences are SEHNR and FQNEAQ (reference sequence). The length of the CDR3 is 14 residues. This CDR3 is CASSAGQGAHEQYF. CDR3 coding DNA: TGTGCCAGCAGCGCGGGACAGGGGGCCCACGAGCAGTACTTC.

This chain joins TRBV9 and TRBJ1-1, with 10 bases aligning to TRBD1. The length of the CDR3 is 15 residues. Germline assignment: CDR1 SGDLS and CDR2 YYNGEE. The V segment lost 3 bases and the J segment 7 bases; nucleotides outside the gene matches: 9. The CDR3 nucleotides are TGTGCCAGCAGCGCCGTGACAGGGGGCGAGGGTGAAGCTTTCTTT. This translates into CASSAVTGGEGEAFF.

DNA for the CDR3: TGCAGTGCCCCATTTGCCGAGCAGTACTTC. It encodes CSAPFAEQYF. This rearrangement joins TRBV20-1 to TRBJ2-7; no reliable D call. CDR3 length equals 10 residues. CDR1 is DFQATT and CDR2 is SNEGSKA in the germline V gene (reference sequence). Trimming stripped 6 bases from V and 6 bases from J, with 9 bases between.

CDR3: CASSPIGTSGTTDTQYF. The DNA for the CDR3 is TGTGCCAGCAGTCCCATAGGGACTAGCGGGACCACAGATACGCAGTATTTT. V gene TRBV27 combines with J gene TRBJ2-3; 13 bases match TRBD2. The CDR3 has 17 amino acids. Germline V CDR1 and CDR2: MNHEY, SMNVEV (reference sequence). V was pared by 5 bases and J by 2 bases, with 7 bases of the junction left unmatched.

The rearrangement uses TRBV7-2 and TRBJ2-1; D is ambiguous. Trimming cost V 1 base and J 4 bases, with 8 bases left between them. Germline CDR1 reads SGHTA; CDR2 reads FQGNSA. The CDR3 loop spans 14 amino acids. This CDR3 is CASSLELGYNEQFF. CDR3 bases: TGTGCCAGCAGCTTAGAACTGGGTTACAATGAGCAGTTCTTC.

This chain links TRBV29-1 with TRBJ2-7; D may be TRBD2 (5 bases). Germline values: CDR1 SQVTM, CDR2 ANQGSEA. CDR3 length: 13 residues. V lost 6 bases, J lost 0 bases, and 12 bases lay in between. CDR3 protein: CSVGSSYSYEQYF. In nucleotides, the CDR3 is TGCAGCGTGGGGAGTTCTTACTCCTACGAGCAGTACTTC.

This sequence joins TRBV13 and TRBJ1-4; D might be TRBD1 (6 bases). This CDR3 comprises 18 residues. From germline, CDR1 is PRHDT and CDR2 FYEKMQ (reference sequence). Between the trimmed V and J ends, which lost 3 bases and 5 bases, there was a span of 22 bases. CDR3 protein: CASSLTGDLRQENEKLFF. The CDR3 DNA follows: TGTGCCAGCAGCTTGACTGGGGACCTGAGACAGGAGAATGAAAAACTGTTTTTT.

This clone was picked up many times. The chain carries TRBV27 and TRBJ1-5; D is uncertain. Germline CDR1 MNHEY, CDR2 SMNVEV (reference sequence). V was pared by 4 bases and J by 6 bases, with 10 bases between. This CDR3 spans 13 amino acids. The DNA of the CDR3 is TGTGCCAGCAGTTCCTGGGGTCCTCAGCCCCAGCATTTT. Translated: CASSSWGPQPQHF.

The chain links TRBV2 to TRBJ2-2; D gene uncertain. The CDR3 is made up of 15 amino acids. Germline V gives CDR1 SNHLY, CDR2 FYNNEI. V was clipped by 4 bases and J by 3 bases, with 12 bases between them. The CDR3 sequence is CASSVSSTDTGELFF. For the CDR3, the DNA is TGTGCCAGCAGTGTCAGTAGTACGGACACCGGGGAGCTGTTTTTT.

This rearrangement joins TRBV7-2 to TRBJ2-7; TRBD2 aligns across 9 bases. The germline V gene encodes CDR1 SGHTA and CDR2 FQGNSA. J was trimmed by 2 bases and V by 0 bases; bases with no gene match: 2. This CDR3 has 15 residues. Here the CDR3 DNA reads TGTGCCAGCAGCTTAGCTGGCGGGGGGGCCTACGAGCAGTACTTC. Translated, it gives CASSLAGGGAYEQYF.

This clone was recorded a few times. The CDR3 coding sequence is TGTGCTTGCCGGGGGGGATCAGATACGCAGTATTTT. It codes for CACRGGSDTQYF. The chain combines TRBV12-5 with TRBJ2-3, with 8 bases fitting TRBD2. This CDR3 region has 12 residues. With V trimmed by 11 bases and J by 4 bases, 5 bases remained unmatched. Germline V gene lookup returns CDR1 LGHNT and CDR2 FRNRAP.

This clone has just a few counts. The V call is TRBV5-6, the J call TRBJ2-3, with 8 bases aligning to TRBD2. CDR1 and CDR2 (germline): SGHDT, YYEEEE. The junction had 3 bases not matched to a gene; V was cut back by 0 bases and J by 0 bases. The CDR3 extends over 16 amino acids. The CDR3 DNA sequence: TGTGCCAGCAGCTTGGGGTCGGGAGGGAGCACAGATACGCAGTATTTT. It is translated as CASSLGSGGSTDTQYF.

This sequence joins TRBV29-1 and TRBJ1-2; 7 bases are shared with TRBD1. With 2 bases clipped from V and 6 bases from J, the junction kept 9 bases outside the gene matches. Per the germline V gene, CDR1 is SQVTM and CDR2 is ANQGSEA. CDR3 size: 14 residues. DNA for the CDR3: TGCAGCGTTGAACCCATAGGGACAGCCAATGGCTACACCTTC. It encodes CSVEPIGTANGYTF.

The CDR3 loop reads CSVATGVEQYF. The CDR3 nucleotides read TGCAGCGTCGCCACAGGGGTCGAGCAGTACTTC. The V and J genes are TRBV29-1 and TRBJ2-7; 7 bases map to TRBD1. V was pared by 6 bases and J by 6 bases, with 5 bases of the junction left unmatched. In germline, CDR1 is SQVTM, CDR2 ANQGSEA. CDR3 length: 11 amino acids.

The V gene is TRBV4-1, the J gene TRBJ2-5; 14 nucleotides agree with TRBD2. In germline, CDR1 is MGHRA, CDR2 YSYEKL. The CDR3 has 16 amino acids. The trim removed 4 bases at V and 7 bases at J, leaving 8 bases unmatched. CDR3 nucleotides: TGCGCCAGCAGCCGCGGGACTAGCGGGGGTTCAAGGACCCAGTACTTC. Protein: CASSRGTSGGSRTQYF.

The V gene is TRBV4-3, the J gene TRBJ2-5; 9 bases align to TRBD2. The CDR3 has 16 amino acids. J gave up 3 bases and V 4 bases, and 9 bases lay outside the gene matches. Germline values: CDR1 LGHNA, CDR2 YSLEER. DNA of the CDR3: TGCGCCAGCAGCCCCTCGGCTGCTAGCGGGAAAGAGACCCAGTACTTC. Its protein is CASSPSAASGKETQYF.

The chain recombines TRBV7-9 with TRBJ2-5, with a weak D call TRBD1 (6 bases). Trimming removed 1 base from V and 5 bases from J, with 11 bases in between. The germline gives CDR1 SEHNR, CDR2 FQNEAQ (reference sequence). The CDR3 spans 14 residues. CDR3 DNA: TGTGCCAGCAGCTTAGTTCAGGGGATGGAGACCCAGTACTTC. This gives the protein CASSLVQGMETQYF. The whole variable domain, remainder taken from reference TRBV7-9 and TRBJ2-5, is DTGVSQNPRHKITKRGQNVTFRCDPISEHNRLYWYRQTLGQGPEFLTYFQNEAQLEKSRLLSDRFSAERPKGSFSTLEIQRTEQGDSAMYLCASSLVQGMETQYFGPGTRLLVL.

The chain recombines TRBV28 with TRBJ1-5; D gene uncertain. The V end lost 1 base, the J end lost 5 bases, and 12 bases lay between the germline ends. Looked up from germline, CDR1 is MDHEN and CDR2 is SYDVKM. This CDR3 region has 15 residues. The CDR3 reads CASSLLPVAHQPQHF. The CDR3 region has the DNA TGTGCCAGCAGTTTATTGCCAGTGGCTCATCAGCCCCAGCATTTT.

The chain joins TRBV7-9 to TRBJ1-1; D might be TRBD1 (5 bases). Trimming took 5 bases from V and 0 from J, leaving 13 bases between them. The CDR3 has 15 amino acids. In germline, CDR1 is SEHNR, CDR2 FQNEAQ (reference sequence). CDR3 sequence (DNA): TGTGCCAGCAGCGAACCGGGACCTATGAACACTGAAGCTTTCTTT. This sequence encodes CASSEPGPMNTEAFF.

The sample holds a few counts of this clone. The chain joins TRBV13 to TRBJ1-1; 9 nucleotides line up with TRBD1. Trimming removed 3 bases from V and 3 bases from J; junction bases left unmatched: 8. CDR1 and CDR2 from the germline V gene are PRHDT and FYEKMQ (reference sequence). The CDR3 consists of 16 residues. In nucleotides, the CDR3 is TGTGCCAGCAGCTTGGGACAGGGTCCTTTGGACACTGAAGCTTTCTTT. Translating it yields CASSLGQGPLDTEAFF.

This clone showed up just a few times. V usage is TRBV15 and J usage is TRBJ2-5; 8 positions match TRBD1. The CDR3 has 17 amino acids. V shed 3 bases and J 1 base; nucleotides not matched to a gene: 10. Germline CDR1 is LNHNV and CDR2 is YYDKDF (reference sequence). CDR3 bases: TGTGCCACCAGCAGCCCCCGGACAGGGTGGAGCCAAGAGACCCAGTACTTC. Protein sequence: CATSSPRTGWSQETQYF.

The chain combines TRBV4-1 with TRBJ1-1, with D possibly TRBD1 on 6 matching bases. Germline loops: CDR1 MGHRA, CDR2 YSYEKL. This CDR3 contains 13 residues. V lost 3 bases to trimming and J lost 6 bases, with 11 bases between them. The CDR3 loop is CASSHQGGPEAFF. Here the CDR3 DNA reads TGCGCCAGCAGCCATCAAGGGGGGCCTGAAGCTTTCTTT.

This clone was picked up a small number of times. This rearrangement joins TRBV5-6 to TRBJ1-1; tentatively, D is TRBD1 (5 bases). Germline V CDR1 and CDR2: SGHDT, YYEEEE. The CDR3 has 14 amino acids. Trimming removed 0 bases at V and 3 bases at J, with 9 bases between. This chain's CDR3 is CASSLGQGHTEAFF. The CDR3 DNA reads TGTGCCAGCAGCTTGGGGCAGGGTCACACTGAAGCTTTCTTT.

V gene TRBV4-1 combines with J gene TRBJ1-5; D is unresolved. The CDR3 length is 15 residues. The V and J ends lost 1 base and 7 bases respectively, with 14 bases between them. The V gene's germline CDR1 is MGHRA and CDR2 YSYEKL. The CDR3 region is CASSQVGGIGQPQHF. DNA for the CDR3: TGCGCCAGCAGCCAAGTCGGAGGGATCGGGCAGCCCCAGCATTTT.

The V and J genes are TRBV7-9 and TRBJ2-2; the D is unclear. CDR3 length: 13 amino acids. Trimming pared 5 bases from V and 5 bases from J, leaving 9 bases between. Germline-derived CDR1 and CDR2 are SEHNR and FQNEAQ (reference sequence). The CDR3 sequence: CASSGPETGELFF. The CDR3 DNA reads as TGTGCCAGCAGCGGGCCAGAGACCGGGGAGCTGTTTTTT.

A single count supports this clone. In DNA, the CDR3 is TGCGCCAGCAGCCCCTCGATTAGCGGGAGTAAGACCCAGTACTTC. This sequence encodes CASSPSISGSKTQYF. This chain joins TRBV4-3 and TRBJ2-5; 9 bases fit TRBD2. CDR3 length equals 15 residues. With V trimmed by 4 bases and J by 6 bases, 9 bases remained unmatched. Germline loops: CDR1 LGHNA, CDR2 YSLEER.

J is TRBJ2-3 and V is TRBV5-1; D possibly matches TRBD1 or TRBD2 (5 bases each). V lost 8 bases to trimming and J lost 2 bases, with 21 bases between them. This CDR3 is 16 amino acids long. CDR1 SGHRS and CDR2 YFSETQ come from the germline V gene. This CDR3 is CARTSGRGNDTDTQYF. Written as DNA, the CDR3 is TGCGCCAGGACCTCAGGGAGAGGGAATGACACAGATACGCAGTATTTT.